The clone carrying this TCR beta chain was detected a few times. What it binds is not known. This record comes from a study of blood T cells in healthy people across ages. A second PCR, run for about 6 to 12 cycles, used a sample-barcoded 5' primer plus a J-beta primer mix. Each CDR3 protein is one row after TCRdb ran MiXCR on the 5' RACE reads. The table has about 1,500,000 distinct CDR3 sequences, about 43% seen once. The study's findings and limits: Aged donors had fewer naive CD4+ cells and lower diversity than long-lived donors.

The clonotype comes from a woman under 30 in good health. Input material: blood.

The CDR3 DNA reads TGTGCCAGCAGTGGAATCCTAGCGGGAGGCGGCGAGCAGTACTTC. It codes for CASSGILAGGGEQYF. The chain joins TRBV25-1 to TRBJ2-4, with 11 bases that match TRBD2. The J call may be faulty, since TRBJ2-7 better matches the DNA end. Germline lookup yields CDR1 MGHDK and CDR2 SYGVNS. This CDR3 region has 15 residues.